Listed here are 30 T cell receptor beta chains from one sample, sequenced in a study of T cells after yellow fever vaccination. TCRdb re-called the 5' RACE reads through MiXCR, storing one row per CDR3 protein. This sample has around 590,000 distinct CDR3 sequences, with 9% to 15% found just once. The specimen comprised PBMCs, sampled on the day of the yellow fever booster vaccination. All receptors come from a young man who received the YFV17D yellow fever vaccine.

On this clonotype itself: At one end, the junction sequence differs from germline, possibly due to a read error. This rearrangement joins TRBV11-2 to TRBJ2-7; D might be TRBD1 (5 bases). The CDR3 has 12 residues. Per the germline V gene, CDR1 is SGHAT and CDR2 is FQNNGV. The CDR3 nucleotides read TGTGCCAGCAGCTTAGATCGGGCAGGGATGCACTTC. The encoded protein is CASSLDRAGMHF.

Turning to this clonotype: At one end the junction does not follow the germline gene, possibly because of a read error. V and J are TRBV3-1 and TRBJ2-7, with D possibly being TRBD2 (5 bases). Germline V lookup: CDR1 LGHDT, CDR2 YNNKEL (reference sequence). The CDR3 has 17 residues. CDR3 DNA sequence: TGTGCCAACAGCCAAGTTGGTCGGCGGGCCAGCTCCTACGAGCAGTACTTC. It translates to CANSQVGRRASSYEQYF.

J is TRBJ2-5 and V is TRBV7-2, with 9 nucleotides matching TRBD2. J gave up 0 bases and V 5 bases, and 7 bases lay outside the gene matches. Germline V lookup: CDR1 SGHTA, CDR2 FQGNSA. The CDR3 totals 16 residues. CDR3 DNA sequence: TGTGCCAGCAGCCCGCCCGCGGGAGGGGACCAAGAGACCCAGTACTTC. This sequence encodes CASSPPAGGDQETQYF.

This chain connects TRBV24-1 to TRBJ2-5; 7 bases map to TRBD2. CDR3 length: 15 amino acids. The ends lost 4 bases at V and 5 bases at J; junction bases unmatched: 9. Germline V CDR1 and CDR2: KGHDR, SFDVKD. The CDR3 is CATSETGRLQETQYF. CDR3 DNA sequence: TGTGCCACCAGTGAAACCGGGAGGCTTCAGGAGACCCAGTACTTC.

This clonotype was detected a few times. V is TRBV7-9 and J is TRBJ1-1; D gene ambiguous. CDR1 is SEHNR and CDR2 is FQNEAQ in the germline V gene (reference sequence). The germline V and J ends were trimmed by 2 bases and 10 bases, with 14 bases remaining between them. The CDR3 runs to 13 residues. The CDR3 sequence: CASSLNGGSAAFF. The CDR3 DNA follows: TGTGCCAGCAGCTTAAACGGCGGCAGTGCAGCTTTCTTT.

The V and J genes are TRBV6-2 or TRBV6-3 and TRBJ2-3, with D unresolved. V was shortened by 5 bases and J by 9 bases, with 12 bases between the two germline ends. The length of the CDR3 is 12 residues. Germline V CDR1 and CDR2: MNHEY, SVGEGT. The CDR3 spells CASSDSPRTQYF. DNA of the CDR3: TGTGCCAGCAGTGATTCCCCTCGGACGCAGTATTTT.

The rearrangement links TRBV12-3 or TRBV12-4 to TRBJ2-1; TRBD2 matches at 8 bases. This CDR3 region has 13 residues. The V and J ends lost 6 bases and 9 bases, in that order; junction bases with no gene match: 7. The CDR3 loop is CASRKAGDGEQFF. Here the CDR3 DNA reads TGTGCCAGCAGGAAAGCGGGAGATGGTGAGCAGTTCTTC.

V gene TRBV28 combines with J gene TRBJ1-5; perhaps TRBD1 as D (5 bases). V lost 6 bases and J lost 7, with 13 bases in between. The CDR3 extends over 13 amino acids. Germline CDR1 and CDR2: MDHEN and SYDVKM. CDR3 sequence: CASRRAGRQPQHF. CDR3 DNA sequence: TGTGCCAGCAGAAGGGCAGGGAGACAGCCCCAGCATTTT.

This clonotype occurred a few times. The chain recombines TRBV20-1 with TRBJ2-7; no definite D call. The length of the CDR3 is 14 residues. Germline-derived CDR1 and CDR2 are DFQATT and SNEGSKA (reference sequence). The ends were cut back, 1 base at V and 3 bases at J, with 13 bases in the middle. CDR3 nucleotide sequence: TGCAGTGCTAGAGCGGCAGCAACCAACTACGAGCAGTACTTC. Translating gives CSARAAATNYEQYF.

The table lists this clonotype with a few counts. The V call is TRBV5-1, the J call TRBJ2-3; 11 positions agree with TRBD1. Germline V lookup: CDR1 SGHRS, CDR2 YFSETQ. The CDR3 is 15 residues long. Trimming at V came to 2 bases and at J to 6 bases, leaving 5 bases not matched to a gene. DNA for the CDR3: TGCGCCAGCAGCTTTAGGGACAGGGGGTTCGATACGCAGTATTTT. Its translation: CASSFRDRGFDTQYF.

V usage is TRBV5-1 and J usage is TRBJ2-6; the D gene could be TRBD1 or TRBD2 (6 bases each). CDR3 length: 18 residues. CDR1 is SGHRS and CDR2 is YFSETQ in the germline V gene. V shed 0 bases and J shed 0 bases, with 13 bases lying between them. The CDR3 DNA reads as TGCGCCAGCAGCTTGGAGGGGGGCCATCTCTCTGGGGCCAACGTCCTGACTTTC. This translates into CASSLEGGHLSGANVLTF.

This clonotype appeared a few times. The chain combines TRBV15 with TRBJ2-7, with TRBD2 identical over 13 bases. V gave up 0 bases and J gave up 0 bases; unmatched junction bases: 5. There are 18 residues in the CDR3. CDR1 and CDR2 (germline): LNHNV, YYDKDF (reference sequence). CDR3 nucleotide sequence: TGTGCCACCAGCAGAGATGGACTAGCGGGAGATACCTCCTACGAGCAGTACTTC. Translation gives CATSRDGLAGDTSYEQYF.

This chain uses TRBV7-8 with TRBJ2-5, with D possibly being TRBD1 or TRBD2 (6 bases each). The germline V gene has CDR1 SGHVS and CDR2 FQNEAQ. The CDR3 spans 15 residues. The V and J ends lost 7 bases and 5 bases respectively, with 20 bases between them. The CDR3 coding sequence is TGTGCCAGCACCGTAAGGGGGGAGTCTCGCGAGACCCAGTACTTC. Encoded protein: CASTVRGESRETQYF.

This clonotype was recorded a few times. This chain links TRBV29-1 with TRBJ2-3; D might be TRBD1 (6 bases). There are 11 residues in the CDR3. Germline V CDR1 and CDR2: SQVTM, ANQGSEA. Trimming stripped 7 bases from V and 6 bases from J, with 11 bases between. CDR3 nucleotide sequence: TGCAGCGACGGACAGTTGGATACGCAGTATTTT. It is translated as CSDGQLDTQYF.

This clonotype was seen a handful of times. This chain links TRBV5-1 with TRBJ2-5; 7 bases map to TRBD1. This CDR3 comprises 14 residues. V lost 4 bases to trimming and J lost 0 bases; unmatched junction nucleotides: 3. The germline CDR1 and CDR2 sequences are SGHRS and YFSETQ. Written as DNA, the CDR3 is TGCGCCAGCAGCGTAACAGGGGACCAAGAGACCCAGTACTTC. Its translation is CASSVTGDQETQYF. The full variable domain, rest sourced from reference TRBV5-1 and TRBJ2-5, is KAGVTQTPRYLIKTRGQQVTLSCSPISGHRSVSWYQQTPGQGLQFLFEYFSETQRNKGNFPGRFSGRQFSNSRSEMNVSTLELGDSALYLCASSVTGDQETQYFGPGTRLLVL.

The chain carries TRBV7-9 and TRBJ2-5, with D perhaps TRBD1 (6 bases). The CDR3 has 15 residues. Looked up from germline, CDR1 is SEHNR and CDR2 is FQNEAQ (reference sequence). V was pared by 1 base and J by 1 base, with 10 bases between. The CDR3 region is CASSLGDTAQETQYF. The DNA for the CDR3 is TGTGCCAGCAGCTTAGGGGACACGGCCCAAGAGACCCAGTACTTC.

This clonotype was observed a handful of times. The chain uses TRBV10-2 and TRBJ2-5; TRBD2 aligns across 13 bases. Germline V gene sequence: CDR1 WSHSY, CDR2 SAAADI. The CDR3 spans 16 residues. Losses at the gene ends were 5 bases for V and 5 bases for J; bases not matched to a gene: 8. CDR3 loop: CASSSGLAGVSETQYF. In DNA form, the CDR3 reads TGCGCCAGCAGTTCCGGACTAGCGGGAGTATCGGAGACCCAGTACTTC.

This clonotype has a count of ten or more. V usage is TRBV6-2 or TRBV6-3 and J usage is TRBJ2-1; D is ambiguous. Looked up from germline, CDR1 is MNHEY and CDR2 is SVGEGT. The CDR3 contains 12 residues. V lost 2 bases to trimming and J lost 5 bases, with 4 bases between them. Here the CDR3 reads CASSYEDNEQFF. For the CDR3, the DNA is TGTGCCAGCAGTTACGAAGACAATGAGCAGTTCTTC.

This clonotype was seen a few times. CDR3 region: CASSPTERRELYEQYF. CDR3 bases: TGTGCCAGCTCACCCACCGAGCGGCGGGAGCTATACGAGCAGTACTTC. The chain couples TRBV18 to TRBJ2-7, with 7 bases identical to TRBD2. After removal of 3 bases from V and 4 bases from J, the junction contained 12 bases not matched to a gene. CDR3 length equals 16 residues. In germline, CDR1 is KGHSH, CDR2 LQKENI.

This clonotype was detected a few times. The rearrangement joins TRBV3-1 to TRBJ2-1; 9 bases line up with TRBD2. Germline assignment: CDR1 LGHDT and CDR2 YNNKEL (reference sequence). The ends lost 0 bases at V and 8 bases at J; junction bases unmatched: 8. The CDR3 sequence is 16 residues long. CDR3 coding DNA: TGTGCCAGCAGCCAAGATGCGTCTAGCGGGACCGATGAGCAGTTCTTC. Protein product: CASSQDASSGTDEQFF.

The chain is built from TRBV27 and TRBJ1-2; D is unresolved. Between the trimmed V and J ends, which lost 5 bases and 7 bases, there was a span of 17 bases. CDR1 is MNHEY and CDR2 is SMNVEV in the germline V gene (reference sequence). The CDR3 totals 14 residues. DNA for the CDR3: TGTGCCAGCAGTGCAAAAGACGGTCCCTCTGGCTACACCTTC. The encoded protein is CASSAKDGPSGYTF.

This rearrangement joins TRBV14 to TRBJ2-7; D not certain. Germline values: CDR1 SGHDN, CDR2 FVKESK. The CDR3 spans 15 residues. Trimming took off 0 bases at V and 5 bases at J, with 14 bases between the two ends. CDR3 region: CASSQDHQPTHEQYF. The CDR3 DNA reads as TGTGCCAGCAGCCAAGATCATCAGCCAACCCACGAGCAGTACTTC. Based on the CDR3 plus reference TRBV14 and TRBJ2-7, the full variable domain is EAGVTQFPSHSVIEKGQTVTLRCDPISGHDNLYWYRRVMGKEIKFLLHFVKESKQDESGMPNNRFLAERTGGTYSTLKVQPAELEDSGVYFCASSQDHQPTHEQYFGPGTRLTVT.

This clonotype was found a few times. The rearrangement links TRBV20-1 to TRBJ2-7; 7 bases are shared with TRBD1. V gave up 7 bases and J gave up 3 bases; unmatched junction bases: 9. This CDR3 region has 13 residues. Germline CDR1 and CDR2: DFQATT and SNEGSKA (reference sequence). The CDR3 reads CSVSDRVGYEQYF. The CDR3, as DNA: TGCAGTGTTTCCGACAGGGTTGGCTACGAGCAGTACTTC.

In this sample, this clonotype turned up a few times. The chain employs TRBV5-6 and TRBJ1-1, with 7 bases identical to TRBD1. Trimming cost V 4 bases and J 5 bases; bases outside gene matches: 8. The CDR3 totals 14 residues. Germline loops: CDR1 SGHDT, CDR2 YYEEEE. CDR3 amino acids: CASSTGQVGTEAFF. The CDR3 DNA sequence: TGTGCCAGCAGCACCGGACAGGTCGGGACTGAAGCTTTCTTT. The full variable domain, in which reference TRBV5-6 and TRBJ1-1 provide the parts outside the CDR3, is DAGVTQSPTHLIKTRGQQVTLRCSPKSGHDTVSWYQQALGQGPQFIFQYYEEEERQRGNFPDRFSGHQFPNYSSELNVNALLLGDSALYLCASSTGQVGTEAFFGQGTRLTVV.

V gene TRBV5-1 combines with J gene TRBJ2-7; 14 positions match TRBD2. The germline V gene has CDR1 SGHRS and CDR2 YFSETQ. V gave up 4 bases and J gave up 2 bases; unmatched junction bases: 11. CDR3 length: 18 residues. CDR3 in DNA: TGCGCCAGCAGCGTTCCCGGGACTAGCGGGAGCCTACCCTACGAGCAGTACTTC. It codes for CASSVPGTSGSLPYEQYF. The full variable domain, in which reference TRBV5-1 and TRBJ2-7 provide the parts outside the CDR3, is KAGVTQTPRYLIKTRGQQVTLSCSPISGHRSVSWYQQTPGQGLQFLFEYFSETQRNKGNFPGRFSGRQFSNSRSEMNVSTLELGDSALYLCASSVPGTSGSLPYEQYFGPGTRLTVT.

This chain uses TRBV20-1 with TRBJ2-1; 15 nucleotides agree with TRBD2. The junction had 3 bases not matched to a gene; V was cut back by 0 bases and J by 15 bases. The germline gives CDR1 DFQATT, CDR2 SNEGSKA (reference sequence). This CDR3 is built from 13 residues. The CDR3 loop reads CSARDGLAGGSFF. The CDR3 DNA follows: TGCAGTGCTAGAGACGGACTAGCGGGAGGGTCGTTCTTC.

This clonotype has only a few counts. Written as DNA, the CDR3 is TGTGCCAGCAGCCCGAATGGGGGCGTCTGGGATGAGCAGTTCTTC. Its translation: CASSPNGGVWDEQFF. The J gene is TRBJ2-1, the V gene TRBV7-9; D perhaps matches TRBD1 (6 bases). Germline V gene sequence: CDR1 SEHNR, CDR2 FQNEAQ (reference sequence). The CDR3 has 15 residues. The V end was cut by 5 bases, the J end by 8 bases, with 19 bases between.

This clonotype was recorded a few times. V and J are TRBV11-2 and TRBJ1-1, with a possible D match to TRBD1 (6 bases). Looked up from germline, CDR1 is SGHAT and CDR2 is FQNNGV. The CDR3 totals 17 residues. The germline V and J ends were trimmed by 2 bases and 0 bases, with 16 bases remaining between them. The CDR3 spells CASSLLTGPPMNTEAFF. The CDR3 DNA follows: TGTGCCAGCAGCTTACTGACAGGACCTCCCATGAACACTGAAGCTTTCTTT. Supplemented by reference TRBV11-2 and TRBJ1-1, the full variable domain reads EAGVAQSPRYKIIEKRQSVAFWCNPISGHATLYWYQQILGQGPKLLIQFQNNGVVDDSQLPKDRFSAERLKGVDSTLKIQPAKLEDSAVYLCASSLLTGPPMNTEAFFGQGTRLTVV.

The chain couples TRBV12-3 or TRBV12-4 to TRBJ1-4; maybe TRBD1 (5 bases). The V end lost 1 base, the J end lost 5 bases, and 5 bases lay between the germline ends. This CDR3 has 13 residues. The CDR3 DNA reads TGTGCCAGCAGTTTAGGGGGGAATGAAAAACTGTTTTTT. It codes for CASSLGGNEKLFF.

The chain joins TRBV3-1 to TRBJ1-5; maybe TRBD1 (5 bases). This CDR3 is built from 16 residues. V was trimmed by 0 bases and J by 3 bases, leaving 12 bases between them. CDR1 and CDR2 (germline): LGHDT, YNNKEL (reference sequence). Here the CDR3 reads CASSQDRGRANQPQHF. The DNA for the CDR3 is TGTGCCAGCAGCCAAGATCGGGGCAGGGCCAATCAGCCCCAGCATTTT.